Shown below are 27 T cell receptor beta chains from a single sample sequenced in a study of cytomegalovirus exposure and HLA in healthy donors. In the PCR, 60 Vbeta and 13 Jbeta primers were used. Profiling relied on immunoSEQ multiplex PCR, and the TCRdb table lists in-frame clones only, not all of them. The profile covers about 67,000 clones, with just under 80% appearing a single time and approximately 4.3% taken by the ten largest. The sample taken for sequencing was PBMCs. These receptors came from a woman in her twenties or thirties in good health and CMV-seronegative.

The V call is TRBV2, the J call TRBJ2-5, with TRBD2 matching 9 bases. Per the germline V gene, CDR1 is SNHLY and CDR2 is FYNNEI. After removal of 10 bases from V and 3 bases from J, the junction contained 12 bases not matched to a gene. The CDR3 is 15 amino acids. CDR3 sequence: CATTKPSGGKETQYF. In DNA, the CDR3 is TGTGCCACCACCAAACCCAGCGGGGGGAAAGAGACCCAGTACTTC.

This chain joins TRBV9 and TRBJ2-7; 8 bases fit TRBD1. The V gene's germline CDR1 is SGDLS and CDR2 YYNGEE. This CDR3 has 16 residues. Germline trimming cut 2 bases from V and 0 bases from J; bases unmatched to any gene: 7. The CDR3 sequence is CASSVQRTGNSYEQYF. Written as DNA, the CDR3 is TGTGCCAGCAGCGTCCAAAGGACAGGGAACTCCTACGAGCAGTACTTC.

The genes are TRBV6-5 and TRBJ2-5; D possibly corresponds to TRBD2 (5 bases). With 5 bases removed from V and 4 bases from J, the gap between germline ends came to 17 bases. Germline assignment: CDR1 MNHEY and CDR2 SVGAGI. There are 15 residues in the CDR3. CDR3 loop: CASSLEPGRIETQYF. The CDR3 nucleotides read TGTGCCAGCAGTCTAGAGCCGGGAAGGATAGAGACCCAGTACTTC.

This rearrangement joins TRBV29-1 to TRBJ2-5, with 8 positions matching TRBD1. The germline V gene encodes CDR1 SQVTM and CDR2 ANQGSEA. The CDR3 spans 14 residues. V lost 5 bases and J lost 9; bases outside the gene matches: 14. The CDR3 DNA reads TGCAGCGTTCTCCCCTGGACAGGGAGTTTGTCCCAGTACTTC. Amino acids: CSVLPWTGSLSQYF. The entire variable domain, with the rest obtained from reference TRBV29-1 and TRBJ2-5, is as follows: SAVISQKPSRDICQRGTSLTIQCQVDSQVTMMFWYRQQPGQSLTLIATANQGSEATYESGFVIDKFPISRPNLTFSTLTVSNMSPEDSSIYLCSVLPWTGSLSQYFGPGTRLLVL.

The V and J genes are TRBV15 and TRBJ2-7; D gene uncertain. V was clipped by 0 bases and J by 2 bases, with 8 bases between them. In germline, CDR1 is LNHNV, CDR2 YYDKDF (reference sequence). The CDR3 extends over 14 amino acids. This CDR3 reads CATSRESSTYEQYF. The CDR3 region has the DNA TGTGCCACCAGCAGAGAATCCAGTACCTACGAGCAGTACTTC. Filled out from reference TRBV15 and TRBJ2-7, the complete variable domain reads DAMVIQNPRYQVTQFGKPVTLSCSQTLNHNVMYWYQQKSSQAPKLLFHYYDKDFNNEADTPDNFQSRRPNTSFCFLDIRSPGLGDTAMYLCATSRESSTYEQYFGPGTRLTVT.

The chain recombines TRBV6-1 with TRBJ2-3; 7 bases fit TRBD1. J gave up 3 bases and V 6 bases, and 3 bases lay outside the gene matches. The CDR3 extends over 13 amino acids. CDR1 MNHNS and CDR2 SASEGT come from the germline V gene. The CDR3 DNA sequence: TGTGCCAGCAGGGCAGGGGGAACAGATACGCAGTATTTT. Protein sequence: CASRAGGTDTQYF.

The V gene is TRBV6-4, the J gene TRBJ2-1; D perhaps matches TRBD2 (5 bases). Germline assignment: CDR1 MRHNA and CDR2 SNTAGT. The CDR3 spans 14 residues. The V end lost 3 bases, the J end lost 6 bases, and 12 bases lay between the germline ends. In nucleotides, the CDR3 is TGTGCCAGCAGTGATCTACTAGAGTCCAATGAGCAGTTCTTC. Protein sequence: CASSDLLESNEQFF.

The chain couples TRBV29-1 to TRBJ2-7; the D gene is possibly TRBD2 (5 bases). V was trimmed by 6 bases and J by 6 bases, leaving 12 bases between them. The CDR3 loop spans 11 amino acids. Germline V lookup: CDR1 SQVTM, CDR2 ANQGSEA. The chain's CDR3 is CSVSELGEQYF. CDR3 nucleotide sequence: TGCAGCGTCTCTGAACTAGGCGAGCAGTACTTC.

A few counts support this clone. The genes are TRBV5-5 and TRBJ2-7; possibly TRBD1 for D (5 bases). Trimming stripped 4 bases from V and 6 bases from J, with 14 bases between. This CDR3 has 13 amino acids. Germline-derived CDR1 and CDR2 are SGHKS and YYEKEE (reference sequence). The CDR3 coding sequence is TGTGCCAGCAGCCTGACAGAACGTTTCGAGCAGTACTTC. Translated, it gives CASSLTERFEQYF.

This clone has just one count. The CDR3 DNA is TGTGCCATCAGTGAGTCCACTGAGCGCTATGGCTACACCTTC. Translation gives CAISESTERYGYTF. J is TRBJ1-2 and V is TRBV10-3; unclear D gene. V lost 0 bases and J 4 bases, leaving 9 bases between the germline ends. The germline gives CDR1 ENHRY, CDR2 SYGVKD. CDR3 size: 14 residues.

The chain combines TRBV6-6 with TRBJ1-1; 7 nucleotides agree with TRBD1. The CDR3 consists of 13 residues. Losses at the gene ends were 8 bases for V and 0 bases for J; bases not matched to a gene: 3. The germline gives CDR1 MNHNY, CDR2 SVGAGI (reference sequence). CDR3 DNA: TGTGCCAGCCGAGGGGGCCTGAACACTGAAGCTTTCTTT. Its protein product is CASRGGLNTEAFF.

CDR3 coding DNA: TGCGCCAGCAGTCCGGGGAACTCTCGCGCGCCTGATGGCTACACCTTC. This encodes CASSPGNSRAPDGYTF. The chain uses TRBV10-1 and TRBJ1-2; D gene uncertain. This CDR3 has 16 amino acids. V lost 5 bases and J 6 bases, leaving 22 bases between the germline ends. The germline CDR1 and CDR2 sequences are WNHNN and SYGVQD (reference sequence).

The rearrangement joins TRBV6-1 to TRBJ2-3; D is perhaps TRBD1 (6 bases). Trimming stripped 1 base from V and 1 base from J, with 9 bases between. The CDR3 is 15 amino acids. CDR1 MNHNS and CDR2 SASEGT come from the germline V gene. CDR3 region: CASSEEAGGTDTQYF. The CDR3 DNA sequence: TGTGCCAGCAGTGAAGAGGCAGGGGGCACAGATACGCAGTATTTT.

The chain combines TRBV5-6 with TRBJ2-5; weak D call: TRBD1 (5 bases). V lost 4 bases, J lost 5 bases, and 12 bases lay in between. From germline, CDR1 is SGHDT and CDR2 YYEEEE. CDR3 length: 13 amino acids. In nucleotides, the CDR3 is TGTGCCAGCAGCAACAGTCAGGGCGAGACCCAGTACTTC. The encoded protein is CASSNSQGETQYF.

The V gene is TRBV6-6, the J gene TRBJ2-7; tentatively, D is TRBD1 (7 bases). The germline gives CDR1 MNHNY, CDR2 SVGAGI (reference sequence). The CDR3 sequence is 15 residues long. The V gene lost 5 bases and the J gene lost 2 bases, with 16 bases spanning the gap. The chain's CDR3 is CASSPQGGLTYEQYF. The CDR3 DNA reads as TGTGCCAGCAGTCCTCAGGGGGGTCTAACCTACGAGCAGTACTTC.

The table lists this clone with a few counts. The genes are TRBV11-2 and TRBJ1-1, with TRBD1 identical over 9 bases. Trimming at V came to 1 base and at J to 4 bases, leaving 10 bases not matched to a gene. The germline V gene has CDR1 SGHAT and CDR2 FQNNGV. The CDR3 totals 17 residues. In DNA, the CDR3 is TGTGCCAGCAGCTTAGGTGGGACAGGGCCCTTTGCCACTGAAGCTTTCTTT. It yields the protein CASSLGGTGPFATEAFF.

The chain links TRBV10-3 to TRBJ2-5; 8 bases are shared with TRBD1. CDR1 is ENHRY and CDR2 is SYGVKD in the germline V gene. This CDR3 spans 14 amino acids. Losses at the gene ends were 5 bases for V and 6 bases for J; bases not matched to a gene: 8. In nucleotides, the CDR3 is TGTGCCATCAGTACCACCCAGGGGGCAAAGACCCAGTACTTC. The encoded protein is CAISTTQGAKTQYF.

V gene TRBV5-1 combines with J gene TRBJ1-6; no definite D call. The germline V gene has CDR1 SGHRS and CDR2 YFSETQ. The CDR3 runs 17 residues. Trimming pared 0 bases from V and 0 bases from J, leaving 10 bases between. The CDR3 spells CASSLASGSSYNSPLHF. CDR3 bases: TGCGCCAGCAGCTTGGCCTCCGGGAGCTCCTATAATTCACCCCTCCACTTT.

The rearrangement joins TRBV10-2 to TRBJ1-5, with D possibly matching TRBD1 (5 bases). V dropped 10 bases and J dropped 3 bases, with 16 bases sitting between them. The CDR3 spans 14 residues. Germline assignment: CDR1 WSHSY and CDR2 SAAADI. As DNA, the CDR3 is TGCGCCACCTGCTTGGGGCCCCCCAATCAGCCCCAGCATTTT. It specifies CATCLGPPNQPQHF.

The V and J genes are TRBV5-1 and TRBJ1-2; the D gene is possibly TRBD1 (5 bases). Trimming took 0 bases from V and 7 from J, leaving 7 bases between them. This CDR3 is 12 amino acids long. CDR1 SGHRS and CDR2 YFSETQ come from the germline V gene. The CDR3 loop reads CASSLGQGGYTF. For the CDR3, the DNA is TGCGCCAGCAGCTTGGGGCAGGGTGGCTACACCTTC.

J is TRBJ2-4 and V is TRBV4-1; 7 bases are a match to TRBD1. This CDR3 is built from 15 residues. Germline CDR1 reads MGHRA; CDR2 reads YSYEKL. V gave up 1 base and J gave up 5 bases; unmatched junction bases: 5. CDR3 in amino acids: CASSQVTGRQNIQYF. CDR3 sequence (DNA): TGCGCCAGCAGCCAAGTGACAGGGCGTCAAAACATTCAGTACTTC.

CDR3 coding DNA: TGTGCCTGGAGTGTTTCGGGAGCACAAGAGACCCAGTACTTC. This gives the protein CAWSVSGAQETQYF. V gene TRBV30 combines with J gene TRBJ2-5; D perhaps matches TRBD2 (6 bases). Germline-derived CDR1 and CDR2 are GTSNPN and SVGIG (reference sequence). V dropped 0 bases and J dropped 2 bases, with 10 bases sitting between them. The CDR3 loop spans 14 amino acids.

The chain combines TRBV5-6 with TRBJ2-2, with unresolved D. In germline, CDR1 is SGHDT, CDR2 YYEEEE. The CDR3 length is 14 residues. V was clipped by 4 bases and J by 8 bases, with 15 bases between them. The CDR3 coding sequence is TGTGCCAGCAGCCTCGCGATGAGAGTAGGGGAGCTGTTTTTT. Residues: CASSLAMRVGELFF.

The CDR3: CASSLNRGYGYTF. The CDR3 DNA reads TGTGCCAGCAGTTTAAACAGGGGCTATGGCTACACCTTC. The chain joins TRBV27 to TRBJ1-2; TRBD1 agrees at 7 bases. The CDR3 spans 13 residues. The germline V gene has CDR1 MNHEY and CDR2 SMNVEV (reference sequence). The V and J ends lost 2 bases and 4 bases, in that order; junction bases with no gene match: 1.

As concerns this clone: At one end, the junction sequence differs from germline, possibly due to a read error. V is TRBV7-7 and J is TRBJ2-2, with 8 bases aligning to TRBD2. The CDR3 is made up of 13 amino acids. Germline lookup yields CDR1 SSHAT and CDR2 FNYEAQ (reference sequence). Written as DNA, the CDR3 is TGTGCTAGCAGCGTCAGCGGGGGCGGGGAGCTGTTTTTT. Translated: CASSVSGGGELFF.

The chain has TRBV4-1 and TRBJ2-1, with 12 bases identical to TRBD2. Germline values: CDR1 MGHRA, CDR2 YSYEKL. The J segment lost 0 bases and the V segment lost 2 bases, leaving 8 bases of the junction unmatched. The CDR3 runs to 19 residues. The CDR3 coding sequence is TGCGCCAGCAGCCAATCCACTAGCGGGGGGTCCAGCTCCTACAATGAGCAGTTCTTC. Its protein product is CASSQSTSGGSSSYNEQFF.

The chain recombines TRBV4-1 with TRBJ1-5; 10 bases align to TRBD1. V was pared by 2 bases and J by 5 bases, with 3 bases of the junction left unmatched. Germline CDR1 reads MGHRA; CDR2 reads YSYEKL. This CDR3 spans 15 amino acids. CDR3 DNA sequence: TGCGCCAGCAGCCAACTCGGGACAGGGGATCAGCCCCAGCATTTT. This translates into CASSQLGTGDQPQHF.